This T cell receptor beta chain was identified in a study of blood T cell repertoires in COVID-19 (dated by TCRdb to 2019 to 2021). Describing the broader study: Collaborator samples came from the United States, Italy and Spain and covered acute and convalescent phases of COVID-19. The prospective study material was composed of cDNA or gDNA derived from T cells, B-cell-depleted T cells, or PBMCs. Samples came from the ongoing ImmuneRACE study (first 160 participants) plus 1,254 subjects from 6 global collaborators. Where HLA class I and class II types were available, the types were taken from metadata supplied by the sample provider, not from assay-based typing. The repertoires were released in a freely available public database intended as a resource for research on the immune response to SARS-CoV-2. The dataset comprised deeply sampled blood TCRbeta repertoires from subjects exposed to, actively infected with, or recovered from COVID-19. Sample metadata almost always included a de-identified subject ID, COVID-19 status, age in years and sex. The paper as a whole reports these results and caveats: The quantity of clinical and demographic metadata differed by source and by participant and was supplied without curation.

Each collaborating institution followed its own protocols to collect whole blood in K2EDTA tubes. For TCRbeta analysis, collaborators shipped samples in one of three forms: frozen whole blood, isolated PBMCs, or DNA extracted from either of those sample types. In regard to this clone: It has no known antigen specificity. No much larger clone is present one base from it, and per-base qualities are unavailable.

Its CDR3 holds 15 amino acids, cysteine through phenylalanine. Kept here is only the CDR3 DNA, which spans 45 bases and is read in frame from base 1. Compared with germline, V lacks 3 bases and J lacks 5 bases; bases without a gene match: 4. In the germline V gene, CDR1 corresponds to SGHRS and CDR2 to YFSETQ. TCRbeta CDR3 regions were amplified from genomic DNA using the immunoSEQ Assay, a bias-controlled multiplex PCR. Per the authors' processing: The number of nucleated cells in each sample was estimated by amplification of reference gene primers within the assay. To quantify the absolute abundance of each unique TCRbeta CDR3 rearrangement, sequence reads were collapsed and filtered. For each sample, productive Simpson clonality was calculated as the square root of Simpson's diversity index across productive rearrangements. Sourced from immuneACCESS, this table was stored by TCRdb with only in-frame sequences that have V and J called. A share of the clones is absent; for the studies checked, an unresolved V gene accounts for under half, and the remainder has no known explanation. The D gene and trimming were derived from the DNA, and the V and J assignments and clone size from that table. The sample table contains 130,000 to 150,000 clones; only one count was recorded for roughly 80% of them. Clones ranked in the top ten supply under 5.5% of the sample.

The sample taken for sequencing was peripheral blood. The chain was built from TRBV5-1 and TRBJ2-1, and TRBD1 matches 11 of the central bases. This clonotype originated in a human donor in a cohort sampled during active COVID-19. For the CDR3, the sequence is CASSSGQGADNEQFF. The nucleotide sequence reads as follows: TGCGCCAGCAGCTCAGGACAGGGGGCGGACAATGAGCAGTTCTTC.